Presented here are 26 T cell receptor beta chains from one specimen sequenced in a study of shared clonotypes between healthy human individuals. Measured with immunoSEQ multiplex PCR; TCRdb has only the in-frame clones, and not every one. Here the sample spans a few million clones, around nine tenths being singletons. The sequencing input was naive CD4+ T cells sorted from blood. Sample subset: CD45RA+ positively selected. The receptors stem from a man aged 18 to 29 in good health.

V usage is TRBV30 and J usage is TRBJ2-5; D is perhaps TRBD2 (5 bases). The V gene's germline CDR1 is GTSNPN and CDR2 SVGIG (reference sequence). Trimming took 3 bases from V and 7 from J, leaving 12 bases between them. The CDR3 consists of 12 residues. The chain's CDR3 is CAWRGVPGTQYF. CDR3 bases: TGTGCCTGGAGGGGAGTTCCAGGGACCCAGTACTTC.

V and J are TRBV21-1 and TRBJ2-7; TRBD1 is the table's D call, not checked against the DNA. TRBV21-1 constitutes a pseudogene. This CDR3 comprises 16 residues. CDR3 in amino acids: CASSKEPGPSTYEQYF. The CDR3 coding sequence is TGTGCCAGCAGCAAAGAGCCAGGTCCCTCGACCTACGAGCAGTACTTC.

The J gene is TRBJ2-7, the V gene TRBV18; no clear D gene. With 6 bases removed from V and 5 bases from J, the gap between germline ends came to 5 bases. Germline V gene data show CDR1 as KGHSH and CDR2 as LQKENI. The CDR3 covers 10 residues. The CDR3 here is CASSRNEQYF. DNA for the CDR3: TGTGCCAGCTCGCGGAACGAGCAGTACTTC.

The chain employs TRBV9 and TRBJ1-1; 7 bases are a match to TRBD1. CDR1 is SGDLS and CDR2 is YYNGEE in the germline V gene. The CDR3 is made up of 15 amino acids. V was pared by 1 base and J by 2 bases, with 5 bases of the junction left unmatched. The CDR3 loop is CASSVWEGANTEAFF. The CDR3 region has the DNA TGTGCCAGCAGCGTATGGGAGGGGGCTAACACTGAAGCTTTCTTT.

The gene calls are TRBV6-5 and TRBJ2-6; D is unclear. V gave up 10 bases and J gave up 2 bases, with 15 bases separating them. CDR3 length equals 15 residues. Germline lookup yields CDR1 MNHEY and CDR2 SVGAGI. The CDR3 here is CATRERETGANVLTF. The CDR3 bases are TGTGCCACACGCGAAAGGGAAACTGGGGCCAACGTCCTGACTTTC.

The chain couples TRBV29-1 to TRBJ2-7; 10 bases are shared with TRBD2. CDR1 is SQVTM and CDR2 is ANQGSEA in the germline V gene. The CDR3 extends over 14 amino acids. Unmatched junction bases numbered 1, after V lost 2 bases and J lost 0 bases. Here the CDR3 DNA reads TGCAGCGTTGAACTAGCGGGAGACTCCTACGAGCAGTACTTC. This codes for CSVELAGDSYEQYF.

The chain links TRBV19 to TRBJ1-4, with 8 bases identical to TRBD1. Losses at the gene ends were 6 bases for V and 8 bases for J; bases not matched to a gene: 17. Germline CDR1 is LNHDA and CDR2 is SQIVND (reference sequence). This CDR3 is 17 amino acids long. CDR3 DNA sequence: TGTGCCAGTAGAAGGGGCTTGGCGAGGACAGGGTCCGAAAAACTGTTTTTT. Amino acids: CASRRGLARTGSEKLFF.

The rearrangement joins TRBV5-1 to TRBJ2-7; 16 bases agree with TRBD2. V lost 4 bases, J lost 5 bases, and 18 bases stayed unmatched. The CDR3 runs to 20 residues. Germline assignment: CDR1 SGHRS and CDR2 YFSETQ. The CDR3 region has the DNA TGCGCCAGCAGCATTCGTACCCCGGGACTAGCGGGGGGGCTTAAGGACGAGCAGTACTTC. As protein: CASSIRTPGLAGGLKDEQYF.

For this clone: Additional DNA sequences in this sample encode the identical CDR3. The chain employs TRBV5-4 and TRBJ1-4, with D hard to call. This CDR3 region has 13 residues. V was shortened by 4 bases and J by 4 bases, with 8 bases between the two germline ends. The germline CDR1 and CDR2 sequences are SGHNT and YYREEE (reference sequence). This CDR3 is CASSLGSNEKLFF. The DNA for the CDR3 is TGTGCCAGCAGCCTAGGAAGTAATGAAAAACTGTTTTTT.

Concerning this clone: The same CDR3 arises from other DNA sequences in this sample as well. This sequence joins TRBV5-1 and TRBJ2-7, with 9 positions matching TRBD1. After removal of 0 bases from V and 2 bases from J, the junction contained 3 bases not matched to a gene. The CDR3 contains 15 residues. Germline CDR1 is SGHRS and CDR2 is YFSETQ. The CDR3 bases are TGCGCCAGCAGCTTGGCCGGGACAGGGCCCTACGAGCAGTACTTC. Its translation: CASSLAGTGPYEQYF.

The gene calls are TRBV4-1 and TRBJ2-1; TRBD1 aligns across 9 bases. This CDR3 contains 19 residues. After removal of 4 bases from V and 7 bases from J, the junction contained 20 bases not matched to a gene. Germline CDR1 is MGHRA and CDR2 is YSYEKL. In DNA form, the CDR3 reads TGCGCCAGCAGCCTGGGGTCCTTGCGTCCGGGACAGGGAAGGAATGAGCAGTTCTTC. Protein product: CASSLGSLRPGQGRNEQFF.

This clone was seen once. The gene calls are TRBV7-8 and TRBJ2-7; no clear D. CDR1 SGHVS and CDR2 FQNEAQ come from the germline V gene. V was cut by 5 bases and J by 7 bases, with 18 bases left in between. The CDR3 spans 14 residues. The CDR3 sequence is CASSHQREMGEQYF. Here the CDR3 DNA reads TGTGCCAGCAGCCACCAGCGAGAAATGGGAGAGCAGTACTTC.

The chain combines TRBV6-5 with TRBJ2-7; no definite D call. Germline values: CDR1 MNHEY, CDR2 SVGAGI. The CDR3 runs to 16 residues. Trimming took 0 bases from V and 1 from J, leaving 13 bases between them. The CDR3 is CASSYSRQKGSYEQYF. The CDR3 DNA follows: TGTGCCAGCAGTTACTCTAGGCAGAAAGGGTCCTACGAGCAGTACTTC.

The chain is built from TRBV9 and TRBJ1-2, with 7 bases fitting TRBD1. J lost 3 bases, V lost 1 base, and 3 bases had no gene match. The CDR3 covers 14 residues. The germline CDR1 and CDR2 sequences are SGDLS and YYNGEE. The CDR3 nucleotides are TGTGCCAGCAGCGTAACTGGACAGGACTATGGCTACACCTTC. Protein sequence: CASSVTGQDYGYTF.

The chain joins TRBV27 to TRBJ1-1, with 9 bases that match TRBD1. With 7 bases clipped from V and 7 bases from J, the junction kept 7 bases outside the gene matches. Germline V gives CDR1 MNHEY, CDR2 SMNVEV (reference sequence). The CDR3 consists of 13 residues. The CDR3 sequence: CASTRDRVGEAFF. The CDR3 coding sequence is TGTGCCAGCACCCGGGACAGGGTCGGTGAAGCTTTCTTT.

This chain connects TRBV18 to TRBJ2-1, with 8 bases identical to TRBD2. V was pared by 0 bases and J by 5 bases, with 15 bases of the junction left unmatched. This CDR3 has 19 residues. Germline lookup yields CDR1 KGHSH and CDR2 LQKENI. DNA of the CDR3: TGTGCCAGCTCACCACCTGAGTTCCCTCTAAGCGGGGGAAACAATGAGCAGTTCTTC. Amino acid sequence: CASSPPEFPLSGGNNEQFF.

The J gene is TRBJ2-7, the V gene TRBV5-4; no reliable D call. Germline loops: CDR1 SGHNT, CDR2 YYREEE (reference sequence). V was cut by 3 bases and J by 0 bases, with 10 bases left in between. The CDR3 runs 14 residues. CDR3 amino acids: CASSSSKSSYEQYF. CDR3 sequence (DNA): TGTGCCAGCAGCTCGTCGAAGAGCTCCTACGAGCAGTACTTC.

The chain is built from TRBV25-1 and TRBJ1-1; 11 nucleotides match TRBD1. The germline V gene has CDR1 MGHDK and CDR2 SYGVNS. This CDR3 spans 14 amino acids. Trimming removed 6 bases from V and 3 bases from J; junction bases left unmatched: 3. CDR3 bases: TGTGCCAGCAGCGGACAGGGGGCTGACACTGAAGCTTTCTTT. It encodes CASSGQGADTEAFF.

As regards this clone: The junction departs from the called germline gene at one end, perhaps through a read error. The chain links TRBV7-7 to TRBJ2-5; D gene uncertain. The CDR3 sequence is 13 residues long. Germline lookup yields CDR1 SSHAT and CDR2 FNYEAQ (reference sequence). The CDR3 DNA sequence: TGTGCTAGCAGCTTAGTACATCCAGAGACCCAGTACTTC. It encodes CASSLVHPETQYF.

This chain uses TRBV6-6 with TRBJ2-7; 9 bases are shared with TRBD2. Per germline, CDR1 MNHNY and CDR2 SVGAGI (reference sequence). With V trimmed by 6 bases and J by 2 bases, 8 bases remained unmatched. The CDR3 is 15 amino acids. In nucleotides, the CDR3 is TGTGCCAGCAGAGGGAGGCTAGCGGGAACCTACGAGCAGTACTTC. Translation gives CASRGRLAGTYEQYF.

This clone was detected once. The V gene is TRBV10-2, the J gene TRBJ2-5; D remains ambiguous. The J call could be wrong; TRBJ2-7 is a better fit for the DNA end. The CDR3 totals 14 residues. Germline V CDR1 and CDR2: WSHSY, SAAADI. Here the CDR3 DNA reads TGCGCCAGCAAAGGATATGGGGTTTACTACGAGCAGTACTTC. As protein: CASKGYGVYYEQYF.

This clone is a singleton in its sample. The chain has TRBV10-3 and TRBJ2-1; D remains unclear. The CDR3 has 15 residues. CDR1 and CDR2 (germline): ENHRY, SYGVKD. The V gene lost 2 bases and the J gene lost 2 bases, with 10 bases spanning the gap. In DNA form, the CDR3 reads TGTGCCATCAGTGAGCCGACGAAGACCTACAATGAGCAGTTCTTC. It translates to CAISEPTKTYNEQFF.

The rearrangement links TRBV13 to TRBJ2-3; 7 bases are a match to TRBD2. V shed 8 bases and J 4 bases; nucleotides not matched to a gene: 9. The CDR3 totals 14 residues. CDR1 and CDR2 from the germline V gene are PRHDT and FYEKMQ (reference sequence). This CDR3 is CASSGGAGPDTQYF. DNA of the CDR3: TGTGCCAGCTCGGGGGGAGCGGGGCCAGATACGCAGTATTTT.

CDR3 residues: CASRLTGGVSEDAFF. CDR3 DNA: TGTGCCAGCAGATTAACAGGGGGCGTTAGTGAGGACGCTTTCTTT. The chain has TRBV11-1 and TRBJ1-1; 9 bases are a match to TRBD1. Germline V gene data show CDR1 as SGHAT and CDR2 as FQDESV (reference sequence). V lost 6 bases, J lost 11 bases, and 16 bases stayed unmatched. This CDR3 spans 15 amino acids.

V gene TRBV6-1 combines with J gene TRBJ1-2; perhaps TRBD1 as D (6 bases). This CDR3 region has 14 residues. The ends were cut back, 1 base at V and 7 bases at J, with 13 bases in the middle. Germline V gene lookup returns CDR1 MNHNS and CDR2 SASEGT. The CDR3 loop is CASSEGGRLGGYTF. The CDR3 nucleotides read TGTGCCAGCAGTGAAGGGGGGCGCTTGGGTGGCTACACCTTC.

The DNA for the CDR3 is TGTGCCAGCAGCAAACAGGGGGCTTTGGCTAATGAAAAACTGTTTTTT. It is translated as CASSKQGALANEKLFF. The genes are TRBV5-5 and TRBJ1-4, with 9 bases lining up with TRBD1. This CDR3 region has 16 residues. Germline V gene sequence: CDR1 SGHKS, CDR2 YYEKEE (reference sequence). The V segment lost 4 bases and the J segment 3 bases; nucleotides outside the gene matches: 7.